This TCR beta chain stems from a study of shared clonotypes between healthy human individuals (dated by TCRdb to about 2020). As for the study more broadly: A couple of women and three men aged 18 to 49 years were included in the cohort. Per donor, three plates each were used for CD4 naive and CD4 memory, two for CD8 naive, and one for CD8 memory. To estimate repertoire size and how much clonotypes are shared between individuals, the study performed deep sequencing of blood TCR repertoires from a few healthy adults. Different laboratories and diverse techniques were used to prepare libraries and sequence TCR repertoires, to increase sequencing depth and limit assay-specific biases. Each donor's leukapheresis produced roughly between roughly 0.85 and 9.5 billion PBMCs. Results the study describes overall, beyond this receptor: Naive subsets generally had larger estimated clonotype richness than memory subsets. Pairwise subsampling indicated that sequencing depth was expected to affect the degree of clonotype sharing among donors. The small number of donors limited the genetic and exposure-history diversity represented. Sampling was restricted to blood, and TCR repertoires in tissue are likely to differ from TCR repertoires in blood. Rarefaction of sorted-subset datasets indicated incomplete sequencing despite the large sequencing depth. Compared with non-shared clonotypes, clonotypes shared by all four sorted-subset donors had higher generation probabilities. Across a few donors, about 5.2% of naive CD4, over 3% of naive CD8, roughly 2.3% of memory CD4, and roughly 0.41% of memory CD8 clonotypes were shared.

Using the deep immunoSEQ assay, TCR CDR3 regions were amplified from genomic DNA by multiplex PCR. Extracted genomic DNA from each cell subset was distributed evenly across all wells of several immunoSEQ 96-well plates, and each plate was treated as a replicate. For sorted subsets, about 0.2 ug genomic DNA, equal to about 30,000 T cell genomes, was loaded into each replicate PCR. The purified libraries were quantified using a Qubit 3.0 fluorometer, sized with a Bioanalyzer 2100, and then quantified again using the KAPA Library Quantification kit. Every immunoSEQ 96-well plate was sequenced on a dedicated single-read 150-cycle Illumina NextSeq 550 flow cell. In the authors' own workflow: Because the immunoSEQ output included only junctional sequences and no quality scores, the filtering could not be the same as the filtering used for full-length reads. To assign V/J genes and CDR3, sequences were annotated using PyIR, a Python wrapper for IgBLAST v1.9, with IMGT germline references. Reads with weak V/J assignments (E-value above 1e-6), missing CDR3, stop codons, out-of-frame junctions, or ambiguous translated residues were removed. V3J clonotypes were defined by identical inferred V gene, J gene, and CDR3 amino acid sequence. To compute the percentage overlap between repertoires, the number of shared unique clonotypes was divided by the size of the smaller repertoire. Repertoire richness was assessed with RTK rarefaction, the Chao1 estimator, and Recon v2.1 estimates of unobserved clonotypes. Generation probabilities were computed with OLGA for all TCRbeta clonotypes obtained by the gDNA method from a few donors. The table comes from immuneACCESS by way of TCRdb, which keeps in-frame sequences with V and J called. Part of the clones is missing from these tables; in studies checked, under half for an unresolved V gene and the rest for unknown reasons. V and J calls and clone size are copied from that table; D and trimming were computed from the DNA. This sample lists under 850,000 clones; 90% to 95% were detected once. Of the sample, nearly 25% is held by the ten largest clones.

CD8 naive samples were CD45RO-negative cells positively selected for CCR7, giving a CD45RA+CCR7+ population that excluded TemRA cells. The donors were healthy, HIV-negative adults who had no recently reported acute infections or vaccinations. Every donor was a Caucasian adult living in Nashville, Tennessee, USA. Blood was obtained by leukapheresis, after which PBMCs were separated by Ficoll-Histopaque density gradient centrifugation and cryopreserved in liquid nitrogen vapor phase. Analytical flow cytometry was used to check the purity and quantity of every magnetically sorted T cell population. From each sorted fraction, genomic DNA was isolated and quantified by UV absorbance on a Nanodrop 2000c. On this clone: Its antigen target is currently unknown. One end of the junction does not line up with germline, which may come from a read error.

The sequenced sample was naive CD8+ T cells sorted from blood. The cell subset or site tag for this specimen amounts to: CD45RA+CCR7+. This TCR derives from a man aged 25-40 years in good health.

The nucleotide sequence reads TGTGCTAGCAGCGACGGACTAGCGGGGAGGGGGGAGACCCAGTACTTC. Protein translation: CASSDGLAGRGETQYF. The sequence joins TRBV7-2 to TRBJ2-5, with 12 junctional bases fitting TRBD2. The CDR3 spans 16 residues, from the cysteine through the phenylalanine. The CDR3 DNA has 48 bases and is translated from base 1. For CDR1 and CDR2, the germline V gene lists SGHTA and FQGNSA.